This T cell receptor (beta chain) originates from a study of shared clonotypes between healthy human individuals. This CDR3 spans 17 amino acids. V shed 5 bases, J shed 7 bases, and the junction held 13 bases outside the gene matches. In germline, CDR1 is SGHTA, CDR2 FQGNSA. As to this clone: A far larger clone is a single base away, which makes a read error likely. The CDR3 does not close with the conserved phenylalanine or tryptophan, likely indicating a read error.

Here immunoSEQ multiplex PCR was the method, and the copy in TCRdb shows in-frame clones only, minus some. The table records over 400,000 clones, almost 80% of them present only once. The sequenced material came from PBMCs. The gene calls are TRBV7-2 and TRBJ2-7, with 14 bases aligning to TRBD2. This TCR derives from a woman aged 40 to 50 in good health. Some clones in this sample may be carry-over from other donors' samples. This CDR3 reads CASSLRARGLAGVEQYL. For the CDR3, the DNA is TGTGCCAGCAGCCTCCGAGCTCGGGGACTAGCGGGAGTAGAGCAGTACCTC.